The 26 T cell receptor beta chains reported below all come from one sample, sequenced in a study of blood T cell repertoires in COVID-19. TCRdb keeps only in-frame clones here, not all; method: immunoSEQ multiplex PCR. The sample shows about 440,000 clones, around 90% of them seen only once. Specimen: PBMCs or T cells enriched from blood (not recorded which). The source is a woman between 18 and 29 years old with acute COVID-19.

The chain is built from TRBV6-5 and TRBJ2-5, with D unclear. The CDR3 consists of 15 residues. V lost 0 bases and J lost 2, with 10 bases in between. CDR1 is MNHEY, CDR2 SVGAGI, per germline. This CDR3 is CASSYSLEPQETQYF. In nucleotides, the CDR3 is TGTGCCAGCAGTTACTCTCTCGAGCCACAAGAGACCCAGTACTTC.

The rearrangement uses TRBV11-2 and TRBJ1-3; no firm D call. Trimming left V 6 bases short and J 4 bases short, with 13 bases between. Germline CDR1 is SGHAT and CDR2 is FQNNGV. This CDR3 spans 14 amino acids. The CDR3 spells CASRSRNRGNTIYF. CDR3 DNA: TGTGCCAGCAGGAGTCGAAACAGAGGAAACACCATATATTTT.

The chain joins TRBV6-4 to TRBJ1-2; tentatively, D is TRBD1 (6 bases). The V and J ends lost 6 bases and 7 bases respectively, with 15 bases between them. Germline-derived CDR1 and CDR2 are MRHNA and SNTAGT. This CDR3 is 13 amino acids long. CDR3 sequence reads: CASSEQGGAGYTF. The CDR3, as DNA: TGTGCCAGCAGCGAACAGGGAGGGGCTGGCTACACCTTC.

The rearrangement joins TRBV2 to TRBJ2-1; 13 bases agree with TRBD2. CDR1 and CDR2 (germline): SNHLY, FYNNEI. The CDR3 length is 15 residues. With V trimmed by 6 bases and J by 4 bases, 3 bases remained unmatched. The CDR3: CASSETSGGYNEQFF. CDR3 in DNA: TGTGCCAGCAGCGAGACTAGCGGGGGGTACAATGAGCAGTTCTTC.

The rearrangement joins TRBV18 to TRBJ1-1; 9 nucleotides agree with TRBD1. The trim removed 4 bases at V and 8 bases at J, leaving 8 bases unmatched. CDR1 and CDR2 from the germline V gene are KGHSH and LQKENI. The CDR3 consists of 14 residues. The CDR3: CASSLGTGQSEAFF. The CDR3, as DNA: TGTGCCAGCTCACTCGGGACAGGGCAATCAGAAGCTTTCTTT.

The chain employs TRBV4-2 and TRBJ1-1, with 9 bases matching TRBD1. From germline, CDR1 is LGHNA and CDR2 YNFKEQ. The CDR3 loop spans 17 amino acids. Losses at the gene ends were 5 bases for V and 1 base for J; bases not matched to a gene: 11. DNA of the CDR3: TGTGCCAGCAGCTTGACCGAGGACAGGGGAGGGAACACTGAAGCTTTCTTT. Its translation is CASSLTEDRGGNTEAFF.

The rearrangement uses TRBV28 and TRBJ2-7, with TRBD1 identical over 9 bases. Germline V lookup: CDR1 MDHEN, CDR2 SYDVKM. The CDR3 is made up of 15 amino acids. Unmatched junction bases numbered 8, after V lost 3 bases and J lost 5 bases. The CDR3 reads CASSFTDRGYNEQYF. CDR3 nucleotides: TGTGCCAGCAGTTTCACCGACAGGGGGTACAACGAGCAGTACTTC.

The chain carries TRBV7-9 and TRBJ1-1; D unresolved. The CDR3 covers 12 residues. The germline gives CDR1 SEHNR, CDR2 FQNEAQ (reference sequence). V lost 8 bases and J 1 base, leaving 8 bases between the germline ends. CDR3 sequence reads: CASRSWNTEAFF. DNA of the CDR3: TGTGCCAGCCGGAGTTGGAACACTGAAGCTTTCTTT.

The chain links TRBV5-1 to TRBJ1-1; 7 nucleotides agree with TRBD1. This CDR3 spans 15 amino acids. With V trimmed by 3 bases and J by 1 base, 6 bases remained unmatched. Germline CDR1 is SGHRS and CDR2 is YFSETQ. DNA for the CDR3: TGCGCCAGCAGCTCAGAGACAGGGTCGAACACTGAAGCTTTCTTT. The encoded protein is CASSSETGSNTEAFF. The full variable domain, completed using reference TRBV5-1 and TRBJ1-1, is KAGVTQTPRYLIKTRGQQVTLSCSPISGHRSVSWYQQTPGQGLQFLFEYFSETQRNKGNFPGRFSGRQFSNSRSEMNVSTLELGDSALYLCASSSETGSNTEAFFGQGTRLTVV.

The chain uses TRBV27 and TRBJ2-7, with D maybe TRBD1 (6 bases). The CDR3 has 15 amino acids. Germline V gene data show CDR1 as MNHEY and CDR2 as SMNVEV (reference sequence). V dropped 4 bases and J dropped 3 bases, with 16 bases sitting between them. CDR3 sequence: CASSSSGAEDYEQYF. CDR3 nucleotide sequence: TGTGCCAGCAGTTCTTCAGGGGCGGAGGACTACGAGCAGTACTTC.

A single count supports this clone. In nucleotides, the CDR3 is TGTGCCAGCAGCAGAGGGGGTTTCTATGGCTACACCTTC. This sequence encodes CASSRGGFYGYTF. V and J are TRBV5-4 and TRBJ1-2; weak D call: TRBD1 (6 bases). Trimming removed 4 bases from V and 4 bases from J, with 11 bases in between. Germline CDR1 SGHNT, CDR2 YYREEE (reference sequence). This CDR3 is 13 amino acids long.

DNA of the CDR3: TGTGCCAGCAGCTCCCCCCGCAATCCGGGACAGGGGAATGAAAAACTGTTTTTT. This gives the protein CASSSPRNPGQGNEKLFF. The chain uses TRBV11-2 and TRBJ1-4; 10 nucleotides agree with TRBD1. In germline, CDR1 is SGHAT, CDR2 FQNNGV. The CDR3 is 18 amino acids. Trimming removed 4 bases from V and 5 bases from J; junction bases left unmatched: 13.

The chain combines TRBV7-9 with TRBJ1-1; D gene unclear. Trimming took 1 base from V and 4 from J, leaving 10 bases between them. The CDR3 extends over 14 amino acids. Germline V gene data show CDR1 as SEHNR and CDR2 as FQNEAQ (reference sequence). CDR3 residues: CASSLDRQATEAFF. DNA for the CDR3: TGTGCCAGCAGCTTAGATAGGCAGGCCACTGAAGCTTTCTTT.

This clone has just a few counts. CDR3 residues: CASSPPLTGGSGNTIYF. DNA of the CDR3: TGTGCCAGCTCACCACCTTTGACAGGGGGCTCTGGAAACACCATATATTTT. The chain employs TRBV18 and TRBJ1-3, with 9 bases matching TRBD1. V shed 0 bases and J 0 bases; nucleotides not matched to a gene: 3. Germline V gene lookup returns CDR1 KGHSH and CDR2 LQKENI. The CDR3 is 17 residues long.

The J gene is TRBJ1-1, the V gene TRBV27; D is perhaps TRBD1 (6 bases). Trimming cost V 5 bases and J 4 bases, with 17 bases left between them. The germline V gene has CDR1 MNHEY and CDR2 SMNVEV (reference sequence). The CDR3 covers 15 residues. The CDR3 DNA reads TGTGCCAGCAGTCGCTACAGGTTAGGGGGCACTGAAGCTTTCTTT. It specifies CASSRYRLGGTEAFF.

The rearrangement joins TRBV7-9 to TRBJ1-2, with 9 bases matching TRBD1. Germline V gives CDR1 SEHNR, CDR2 FQNEAQ (reference sequence). The CDR3 is 11 residues long. V lost 1 base to trimming and J lost 13 bases; unmatched junction nucleotides: 1. The chain's CDR3 is CASSLGGQGTF. The CDR3 DNA follows: TGTGCCAGCAGCTTAGGGGGACAGGGCACCTTC.

The genes are TRBV6-5 and TRBJ1-2; the D is unclear. The CDR3 is 13 residues long. Trimming cost V 6 bases and J 4 bases, with 12 bases left between them. Germline V CDR1 and CDR2: MNHEY, SVGAGI. The DNA for the CDR3 is TGTGCCAGCAGCGAGGCGTCAGTCTATGGCTACACCTTC. Protein sequence: CASSEASVYGYTF.

J is TRBJ2-3 and V is TRBV7-9; D gene unclear. CDR3 length equals 10 residues. Germline V gene data show CDR1 as SEHNR and CDR2 as FQNEAQ (reference sequence). Trimming stripped 1 base from V and 14 bases from J, with 7 bases between. The CDR3 bases are TGTGCCAGCAGCTTAGACGAAGCGTATTTT. It specifies CASSLDEAYF.

The chain carries TRBV4-2 and TRBJ2-5; perhaps TRBD2 as D (6 bases). The germline V and J ends were trimmed by 1 base and 5 bases, with 11 bases remaining between them. This CDR3 is 14 amino acids long. Germline CDR1 and CDR2: LGHNA and YNFKEQ. The CDR3 sequence: CASSQGRREETQYF. The CDR3 nucleotides read TGTGCCAGCAGCCAAGGCCGGAGGGAGGAGACCCAGTACTTC.

There are a few counts of this clone. The V gene is TRBV2, the J gene TRBJ2-2, with 11 bases lining up with TRBD2. The CDR3 sequence is 16 residues long. The V and J ends lost 3 bases and 3 bases, in that order; junction bases with no gene match: 3. CDR1 and CDR2 from the germline V gene are SNHLY and FYNNEI. In DNA, the CDR3 is TGTGCCAGCAGTGATAGCGGGAGGGTTGACACCGGGGAGCTGTTTTTT. Protein product: CASSDSGRVDTGELFF.

The DNA for the CDR3 is TGTGCCAGCAGCGACCCGGGACAGGGTAGGGGCTACACCTTC. Translation: CASSDPGQGRGYTF. The rearrangement links TRBV5-4 to TRBJ1-2, with TRBD1 matching 9 bases. Per the germline V gene, CDR1 is SGHNT and CDR2 is YYREEE (reference sequence). The CDR3 length is 14 residues. With V trimmed by 4 bases and J by 8 bases, 9 bases remained unmatched.

The genes are TRBV5-1 and TRBJ1-1, with 9 bases matching TRBD1. V lost 4 bases to trimming and J lost 4 bases; unmatched junction nucleotides: 8. In germline, CDR1 is SGHRS, CDR2 YFSETQ. The CDR3 loop spans 15 amino acids. The CDR3 nucleotides read TGCGCCAGCAGCATCGGGGACAGGGCGACCACTGAAGCTTTCTTT. Protein: CASSIGDRATTEAFF. Drawing the rest from reference TRBV5-1 and TRBJ1-1, the complete variable domain is KAGVTQTPRYLIKTRGQQVTLSCSPISGHRSVSWYQQTPGQGLQFLFEYFSETQRNKGNFPGRFSGRQFSNSRSEMNVSTLELGDSALYLCASSIGDRATTEAFFGQGTRLTVV.

The rearrangement links TRBV16 to TRBJ1-2; D perhaps matches TRBD1 (5 bases). The CDR3 length is 15 residues. The V end lost 4 bases, the J end lost 0 bases, and 12 bases lay between the germline ends. Germline V gives CDR1 KGHSY, CDR2 FQNENV. The CDR3 protein is CASSPTDGANYGYTF. For the CDR3, the DNA is TGTGCCAGCAGCCCGACAGATGGGGCTAACTATGGCTACACCTTC. Based on the CDR3 plus reference TRBV16 and TRBJ1-2, the full variable domain is GEEVAQTPKHLVRGEGQKAKLYCAPIKGHSYVFWYQQVLKNEFKFLISFQNENVFDETGMPKERFSAKCLPNSPCSLEIQATKLEDSAVYFCASSPTDGANYGYTFGSGTRLTVV.

The gene calls are TRBV18 and TRBJ1-2; possibly TRBD1 for D (6 bases). Per germline, CDR1 KGHSH and CDR2 LQKENI. The CDR3 is 16 residues long. The V and J ends lost 3 bases and 6 bases respectively, with 20 bases between them. In DNA, the CDR3 is TGTGCCAGCTCACCGCTTGAGGGACACTCCGAGGATGGCTACACCTTC. It translates to CASSPLEGHSEDGYTF.

The rearrangement uses TRBV5-1 and TRBJ2-1; 13 nucleotides agree with TRBD2. Trimming cost V 5 bases and J 0 bases; bases outside gene matches: 8. The V gene's germline CDR1 is SGHRS and CDR2 YFSETQ. The CDR3 loop spans 18 amino acids. DNA for the CDR3: TGCGCCAGCAGAGAGGGACTAGCGGGACCAACCTCCTACAATGAGCAGTTCTTC. Its protein product is CASREGLAGPTSYNEQFF.

This clone came up once. The chain links TRBV11-2 to TRBJ2-3; 7 bases match TRBD2. With 3 bases clipped from V and 2 bases from J, the junction kept 5 bases outside the gene matches. Germline assignment: CDR1 SGHAT and CDR2 FQNNGV. CDR3 length: 15 amino acids. CDR3 in DNA: TGTGCCAGCAGCTTTGCTAGCGGACACACAGATACGCAGTATTTT. The encoded protein is CASSFASGHTDTQYF.